Sequencing of this TCR beta chain was carried out in a study of cytomegalovirus exposure and HLA in healthy donors. Study-wide findings and caveats: A later analysis reportedly found that, within productive TCRs, an Asian-associated ancestry cluster had fewer N-insertions than the mean observed across the approximately 700 donors. TCR beta chains numbering 150 to 200 were designated cytomegalovirus-associated. TCR beta sequences reportedly predicted most subjects' HLA-A and HLA-B alleles accurately. Most of the TCR beta V segments (in an earlier analysis) were productive either about 87% or about 30% of the time.

CDR3 size: 16 residues. Germline loops: CDR1 SGHAT, CDR2 FQNNGV. V was clipped by 0 bases and J by 1 base, with 12 bases between them. With 60 Vbeta and 13 Jbeta primers, the PCR was carried out. Profiled with immunoSEQ multiplex PCR; TCRdb holds only in-frame clones, not every one. Counted here are roughly 130,000 clones, around 83% occurring once; the ten biggest clones make up 0.95% to 1.1%. On this clone itself: Antigen unknown.

This TCR derives from a human donor in good health. The material sequenced was PBMCs. V usage is TRBV11-2 and J usage is TRBJ2-5, with D perhaps TRBD2 (7 bases). The CDR3: CASSLEGGGSQETQYF. The DNA of the CDR3 is TGTGCCAGCAGCTTAGAAGGGGGGGGGTCCCAAGAGACCCAGTACTTC.